These 14 T cell receptor beta chains came from one sample sequenced in a study of human CD4 T cells and Enterobacteriaceae (dated by TCRdb to about 2020). Libraries were constructed by the immunoSEQ multiplex PCR assay. Held by TCRdb, this immuneACCESS table contains in-frame sequences only and omits some clones. Under half of the omission traces to an unresolved V gene where checked; the cause of the rest is unknown. Here the sample has about 25,000 clones; 65% to 85% occur a single time. The ten largest clones represent around 1% of the sample. Memory CD4+ T cells, defined as all CD4+ cells except CD45RA+CCR7+CD95- naive cells, were FACS-sorted on a FACSAria III to over 95% purity. The sample consisted of memory CD4+ T cells from blood. This sample's cell subset or site label indicates: total memory CD4 T cells sorted directly ex vivo, unstimulated. The source of these receptors is a human donor in good health.

The chain joins TRBV11-2 to TRBJ2-7; unclear D gene. Trimming shortened V by 1 base and J by 6 bases, and 4 bases separated the two germline ends. The germline gives CDR1 SGHAT, CDR2 FQNNGV. The CDR3 is made up of 11 amino acids. CDR3 coding DNA: TGTGCCAGCAGCTTAGGCGTCGAGCAGTACTTC. Protein product: CASSLGVEQYF.

The chain links TRBV5-5 to TRBJ2-1; no firm D call. Germline loops: CDR1 SGHKS, CDR2 YYEKEE (reference sequence). The CDR3 spans 15 residues. Trimming took off 0 bases at V and 0 bases at J, with 7 bases between the two ends. CDR3 amino acids: CASSLGLVSYNEQFF. The CDR3 DNA follows: TGTGCCAGCAGCTTGGGTCTAGTCTCCTACAATGAGCAGTTCTTC.

The chain links TRBV5-4 to TRBJ1-1, with 7 bases identical to TRBD1. CDR1 SGHNT and CDR2 YYREEE come from the germline V gene (reference sequence). V lost 4 bases to trimming and J lost 2 bases; unmatched junction nucleotides: 5. This CDR3 is 14 amino acids long. The CDR3 nucleotides read TGTGCCAGCAGCCTAGACAGGGTAAACACTGAAGCTTTCTTT. Amino acid sequence: CASSLDRVNTEAFF.

The V gene is TRBV5-1, the J gene TRBJ2-5; 9 bases agree with TRBD1. The CDR3 consists of 15 residues. In germline, CDR1 is SGHRS, CDR2 YFSETQ. The V and J ends lost 4 bases and 4 bases, in that order; junction bases with no gene match: 8. The CDR3 sequence is CASSPTGTGLETQYF. The CDR3 region has the DNA TGCGCCAGCAGCCCAACTGGGACAGGGTTAGAGACCCAGTACTTC.

CDR3 coding DNA: TGCAGCGCGAGTAGGGCAGGAAACACCGGGGAGCTGTTTTTT. Its translation is CSASRAGNTGELFF. The J gene is TRBJ2-2, the V gene TRBV29-1; D call uncertain. This CDR3 comprises 14 residues. Germline CDR1 SQVTM, CDR2 ANQGSEA. Deletions cut 7 bases from V and 2 bases from J, with 14 bases between.

The chain uses TRBV5-4 and TRBJ2-5; 8 bases are a match to TRBD1. V lost 2 bases and J lost 0; bases outside the gene matches: 6. Germline V gene sequence: CDR1 SGHNT, CDR2 YYREEE (reference sequence). The CDR3 is made up of 16 amino acids. The CDR3 here is CASSFPGQGYQETQYF. CDR3 nucleotide sequence: TGTGCCAGCAGCTTTCCTGGACAGGGATACCAAGAGACCCAGTACTTC.

The chain links TRBV2 to TRBJ1-1; 9 positions match TRBD1. V dropped 6 bases and J dropped 4; count of bases not matched to a gene: 9. Per the germline V gene, CDR1 is SNHLY and CDR2 is FYNNEI. CDR3 size: 15 residues. The CDR3 sequence: CASSSLTGGGTEAFF. In DNA, the CDR3 is TGTGCCAGCAGCTCCCTGACAGGGGGGGGCACTGAAGCTTTCTTT.

CDR3 region: CASSTGQTNTGELFF. CDR3 sequence (DNA): TGTGCCAGCAGCACAGGACAGACGAACACCGGGGAGCTGTTTTTT. V and J are TRBV28 and TRBJ2-2; tentative D call: TRBD1 (6 bases). CDR3 size: 15 residues. The germline CDR1 and CDR2 sequences are MDHEN and SYDVKM. Trimming pared 6 bases from V and 0 bases from J, leaving 11 bases between.

The gene calls are TRBV30 and TRBJ1-6, with 8 bases identical to TRBD1. CDR3 length equals 14 residues. CDR1 and CDR2 (germline): GTSNPN, SVGIG (reference sequence). The junction had 7 bases not matched to a gene; V was cut back by 5 bases and J by 7 bases. CDR3 sequence reads: CAWSPGQENSPLHF. Written as DNA, the CDR3 is TGTGCCTGGTCTCCGGGACAGGAAAATTCACCCCTCCACTTT.

The chain recombines TRBV7-2 with TRBJ2-2; D may be TRBD2 (5 bases). Trimming took off 1 base at V and 6 bases at J, with 9 bases between the two ends. Looked up from germline, CDR1 is SGHTA and CDR2 is FQGNSA. This CDR3 contains 14 residues. This chain's CDR3 is CASSLVLAPGELFF. The CDR3 DNA is TGTGCCAGCAGCTTAGTTCTAGCTCCCGGGGAGCTGTTTTTT. Using reference TRBV7-2 and TRBJ2-2 for the parts outside the CDR3, the full variable domain is GAGVSQSPSNKVTEKGKDVELRCDPISGHTALYWYRQSLGQGLEFLIYFQGNSAPDKSGLPSDRFSAERTGGSVSTLTIQRTQQEDSAVYLCASSLVLAPGELFFGEGSRLTVL.

This chain uses TRBV4-1 with TRBJ1-3, with a weak D call TRBD1 (5 bases). CDR3 length: 17 amino acids. The V end was cut by 5 bases, the J end by 0 bases, with 17 bases between. Germline lookup yields CDR1 MGHRA and CDR2 YSYEKL. DNA of the CDR3: TGCGCCAGCAGCGGAAATGGGGGTCCTTACTCTGGAAACACCATATATTTT. Protein: CASSGNGGPYSGNTIYF.

This rearrangement joins TRBV7-9 to TRBJ2-3; 8 bases align to TRBD2. The CDR3 sequence is 17 residues long. Germline V gene sequence: CDR1 SEHNR, CDR2 FQNEAQ (reference sequence). Losses at the gene ends were 2 bases for V and 1 base for J; bases not matched to a gene: 8. This CDR3 reads CASSLLPGLGGTDTQYF. The CDR3 bases are TGTGCCAGCAGCTTACTTCCGGGACTAGGAGGCACAGATACGCAGTATTTT. The whole variable domain, filled in from reference TRBV7-9 and TRBJ2-3, reads DTGVSQNPRHKITKRGQNVTFRCDPISEHNRLYWYRQTLGQGPEFLTYFQNEAQLEKSRLLSDRFSAERPKGSFSTLEIQRTEQGDSAMYLCASSLLPGLGGTDTQYFGPGTRLTVL.

This chain links TRBV15 with TRBJ1-1, with D perhaps matching TRBD1 (6 bases). The germline V gene has CDR1 LNHNV and CDR2 YYDKDF (reference sequence). This CDR3 spans 15 amino acids. V was cut by 1 base and J by 1 base, with 10 bases left in between. Here the CDR3 DNA reads TGTGCCACCAGCAGAGGGGGGGCTGGGAACACTGAAGCTTTCTTT. Translating it yields CATSRGGAGNTEAFF.

The chain combines TRBV29-1 with TRBJ2-1; TRBD2 matches 15 bases. With 6 bases clipped from V and 9 bases from J, the junction kept 6 bases outside the gene matches. The CDR3 length is 14 residues. CDR1 is SQVTM and CDR2 is ANQGSEA in the germline V gene. The CDR3 DNA reads TGCAGCGTAAACGGACTAGCGGGAGGGAGTGAGCAGTTCTTC. Translation gives CSVNGLAGGSEQFF.